This T cell receptor (beta chain) was identified in a study of T cell repertoires in cytomegalovirus infection. The wider study: Signatures in public TCR beta sequences pointed to both CMV infection and matching HLA type.

There are 13 residues in the CDR3. Unmatched junction bases numbered 4, after V lost 1 base and J lost 5 bases. CDR1 is DFQATT, CDR2 SNEGSKA, per germline (reference sequence). For this clonotype: No antigen is known for it.

One entry per CDR3 protein, called by TCRdb with MiXCR from the reads. The data show about 310,000 distinct CDR3 sequences, approximately 25% seen once. The sample in question was cultured PBMCs, obtained from culture after CMV antigen stimulation. The clonotype originates from a human donor in good health (CMV status not recorded). Some clones in this sample may be carry-over from other donors' samples. V and J are TRBV20-1 and TRBJ2-5, with 7 bases aligning to TRBD2. The DNA for the CDR3 is TGCAGTGCTAGAGCTAGCGGAGGGGAGACCCAGTACTTC. It is translated as CSARASGGETQYF.